This TCR beta chain was obtained from a study of cytomegalovirus exposure and HLA in healthy donors. General observations from the study: Researchers reported in a later analysis that a missense DCLRE1C variant was tied to TCR beta V- and J-gene trimming.

60 Vbeta and 13 Jbeta primers were used in PCR. The protocol was immunoSEQ multiplex PCR, while the TCRdb copy is restricted to in-frame clones and leaves out a portion. The sample holds around 140,000 clones, about four fifths seen once. Regarding this clone: Its antigen is undetermined.

Germline assignment: CDR1 MNHEY and CDR2 SMNVEV (reference sequence). The junction had 17 bases not matched to a gene; V was cut back by 4 bases and J by 4 bases. The CDR3 length is 18 residues. The sequence derives from a middle-aged man in good health and CMV-seronegative. Material: PBMCs. This chain links TRBV27 with TRBJ2-3; 7 bases align to TRBD2. As DNA, the CDR3 is TGTGCCAGCAGTTCGATCAGACTAGCAGGATTGAGGGCAGATACGCAGTATTTT. It encodes CASSSIRLAGLRADTQYF.